This T cell receptor (beta chain) was sequenced during a study of blood T cell repertoires in COVID-19. In the study overall: Both acute and convalescent COVID-19 samples were obtained from the United States, Italy and Spain. Sources were T cells, B-cell-depleted T cells, or PBMCs; the material itself was cDNA or gDNA.

Germline V CDR1 and CDR2: SGHDT, YYEEEE. The CDR3 runs 13 residues. The V gene lost 2 bases and the J gene lost 0 bases, with 6 bases spanning the gap. Points on this clone: Other DNA sequences in this sample translate to the same CDR3.

The authors' processing: Amplification of reference gene primers was used by the study to estimate nucleated cell counts. This table comes from immunoSEQ multiplex PCR, and its TCRdb copy is limited to in-frame clones, with some not included. That table gives V, J and clone size, and the DNA gave D and trimming. The sample carries roughly 180,000 clones, roughly 82% recorded once. The clonotype originates from a woman aged 25-40 years with acute or convalescent COVID-19. This chain connects TRBV5-6 to TRBJ2-7; no firm D call. Sequencing was carried out using peripheral blood. CDR3 protein: CASSFPRSYEQYF. The CDR3, as DNA: TGTGCCAGCAGCTTCCCGCGCTCCTACGAGCAGTACTTC. Combining the CDR3 with reference TRBV5-6 and TRBJ2-7 gives the whole variable domain DAGVTQSPTHLIKTRGQQVTLRCSPKSGHDTVSWYQQALGQGPQFIFQYYEEEERQRGNFPDRFSGHQFPNYSSELNVNALLLGDSALYLCASSFPRSYEQYFGPGTRLTVT.